This entry lists 5 T cell receptor beta chains sequenced from one sample in a study of T-cell memory formation after mild COVID-19. TCRdb processed the 5' RACE reads anew with MiXCR; each CDR3 protein has one entry. The table lists around 160,000 distinct CDR3 sequences, around a tenth of them singletons. The sample comprised PBMCs or a T cell subset sorted from them (not recorded which). Every receptor here comes from a man younger than 30 who had mild COVID-19 (a few samples of this study predate the infection). Cell type and time point are not known.

In this sample, this clonotype turned up a few times. This chain links TRBV4-1 with TRBJ2-2; 7 nucleotides line up with TRBD2. The CDR3 is made up of 15 amino acids. Trimming took 4 bases from V and 4 from J; bases not matched to a gene: 6. CDR1 MGHRA and CDR2 YSYEKL come from the germline V gene. CDR3 sequence (DNA): TGCGCCAGCAGCCGGGGGGAGGGGTCCACCGGGGAGCTGTTTTTT. This encodes CASSRGEGSTGELFF.

This clonotype was counted a few times. The chain carries TRBV24-1 and TRBJ2-2, with TRBD1 as a possible D gene (6 bases). V lost 3 bases, J lost 6 bases, and 10 bases lay in between. In germline, CDR1 is KGHDR, CDR2 SFDVKD. This CDR3 is built from 14 residues. CDR3 sequence reads: CATSDEQGAGELFF. Here the CDR3 DNA reads TGTGCCACCAGTGATGAACAGGGCGCCGGGGAGCTGTTTTTT.

This clonotype was counted between two and nine times. The chain links TRBV20-1 to TRBJ2-3, with D uncertain. Trimming removed 3 bases at V and 4 bases at J, with 8 bases between. Germline V gene sequence: CDR1 DFQATT, CDR2 SNEGSKA (reference sequence). The length of the CDR3 is 12 residues. Here the CDR3 DNA reads TGCAGTGCTAGTTCCGAGGCAGATACGCAGTATTTT. This gives the protein CSASSEADTQYF.

This clonotype was counted between two and nine times. The chain uses TRBV6-5 and TRBJ2-7, with 8 bases matching TRBD1. Germline V CDR1 and CDR2: MNHEY, SVGAGI. With 6 bases clipped from V and 2 bases from J, the junction kept 6 bases outside the gene matches. The CDR3 extends over 14 amino acids. The CDR3 region is CASRRDRQTYEQYF. The CDR3 DNA sequence: TGTGCCAGCAGAAGGGACAGGCAGACCTACGAGCAGTACTTC.

The sample holds a few counts of this clonotype. V usage is TRBV5-1 and J usage is TRBJ2-5; TRBD2 might be the D (6 bases). The V gene lost 5 bases and the J gene lost 4 bases, with 15 bases spanning the gap. This CDR3 region has 14 residues. Germline V gene sequence: CDR1 SGHRS, CDR2 YFSETQ. Written as DNA, the CDR3 is TGCGCCAGCAGTCGGGACTCTAGGACAGAGACCCAGTACTTC. Residues: CASSRDSRTETQYF.